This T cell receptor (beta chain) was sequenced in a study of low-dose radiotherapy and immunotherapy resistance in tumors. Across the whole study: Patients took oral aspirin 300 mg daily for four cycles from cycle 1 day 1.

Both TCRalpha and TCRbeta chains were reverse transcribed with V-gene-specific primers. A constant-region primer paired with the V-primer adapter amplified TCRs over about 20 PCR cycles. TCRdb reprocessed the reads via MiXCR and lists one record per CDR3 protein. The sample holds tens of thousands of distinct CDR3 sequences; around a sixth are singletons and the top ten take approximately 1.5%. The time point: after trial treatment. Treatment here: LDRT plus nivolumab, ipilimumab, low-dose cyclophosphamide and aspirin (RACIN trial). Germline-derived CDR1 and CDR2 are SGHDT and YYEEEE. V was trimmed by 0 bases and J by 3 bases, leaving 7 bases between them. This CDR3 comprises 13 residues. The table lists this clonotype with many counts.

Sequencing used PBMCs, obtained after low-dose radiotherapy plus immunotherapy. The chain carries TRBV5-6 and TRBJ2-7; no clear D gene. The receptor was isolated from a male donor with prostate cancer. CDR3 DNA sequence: TGTGCCAGCAGCTTGGTTTCGTACTACGAGCAGTACTTC. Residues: CASSLVSYYEQYF.